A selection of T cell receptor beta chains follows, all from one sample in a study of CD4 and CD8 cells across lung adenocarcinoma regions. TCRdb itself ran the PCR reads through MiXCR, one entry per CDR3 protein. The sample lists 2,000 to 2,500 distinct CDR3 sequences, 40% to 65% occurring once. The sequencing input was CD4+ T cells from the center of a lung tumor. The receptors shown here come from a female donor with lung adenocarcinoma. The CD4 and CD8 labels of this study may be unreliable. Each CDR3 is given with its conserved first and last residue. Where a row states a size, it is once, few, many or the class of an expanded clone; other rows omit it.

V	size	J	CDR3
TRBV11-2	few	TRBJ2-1	CASSHGTPNEQFF
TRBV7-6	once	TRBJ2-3	CASSLAGGDTQYF
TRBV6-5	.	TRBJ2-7	CASSHDYSHNEQYF
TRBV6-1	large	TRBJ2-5	CASSDWVETQYF
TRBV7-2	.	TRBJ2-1	CASSSTGDRNNEQFF
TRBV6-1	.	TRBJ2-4	CASSDGQKYNEQYF
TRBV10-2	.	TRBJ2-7	CASSEWRGDEQYF
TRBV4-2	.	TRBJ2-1	CASSQDPTSGRAWNEQFF
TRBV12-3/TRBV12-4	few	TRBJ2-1	CASRTDGTYNEQFF
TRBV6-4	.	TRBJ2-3	CASGGTGGMDPDTQYF
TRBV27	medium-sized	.	CASSFISGPNYEQYF
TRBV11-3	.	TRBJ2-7	CASSLVGAYEQYF
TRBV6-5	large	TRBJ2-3	CASSYSYYEGEEYF
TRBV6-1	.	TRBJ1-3	CATCPSGVYSGNTIYF
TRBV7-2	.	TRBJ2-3	CASSLVLAAAGTQYF
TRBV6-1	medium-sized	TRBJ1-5	CASSVGGSNQPQHF
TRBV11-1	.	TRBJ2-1	CASSPRGDSYNEQFF
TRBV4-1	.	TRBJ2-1	CASSQVPRSFSGSSYNEQFF
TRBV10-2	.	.	CATSISETQYF
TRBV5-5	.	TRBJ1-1	CASSSGHLPRLVF
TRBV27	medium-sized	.	CASSFKSGPSYEQYF
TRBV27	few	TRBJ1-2	CASSSTENYGYTF
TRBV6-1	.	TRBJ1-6	CASRERQGNSPLHF
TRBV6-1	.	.	CASTKREGGQFF
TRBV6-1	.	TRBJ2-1	CASSEAVMDEQFF
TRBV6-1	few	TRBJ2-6	CASSIQGSGANVLTF
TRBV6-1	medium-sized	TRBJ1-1	CASRDTGRLNTEAFF
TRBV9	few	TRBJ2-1	CASSALPSTYNEQFF
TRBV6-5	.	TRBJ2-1	CASSYSFNEQFF
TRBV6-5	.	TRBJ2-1	CASRFSGTSGNEQFF
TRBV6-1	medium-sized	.	CASSPPGTGTYEQYF
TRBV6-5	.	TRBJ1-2	CASSSRTGLANYGYTF
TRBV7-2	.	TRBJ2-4	CARVRGYQAKNIQYF
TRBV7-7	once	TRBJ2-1	CASSFPDGFGLNEQFF
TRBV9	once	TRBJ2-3	CASSVSGTDTQYF
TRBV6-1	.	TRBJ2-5	CASRRHILQETQYF
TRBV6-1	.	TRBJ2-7	CASRGWTSGSSYEQYF
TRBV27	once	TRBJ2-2	CASRTEAGVDTGELFF
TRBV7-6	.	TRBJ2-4	CASSLSSGGIQYF
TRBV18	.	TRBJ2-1	CASSPSRQGAGGNEQFF
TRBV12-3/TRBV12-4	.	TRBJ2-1	CASSRLAGGLRSYNEQFF